The rows below give T cell receptor beta chains drawn from one sample of a study of blood T cell repertoires in COVID-19. Produced via immunoSEQ multiplex PCR; TCRdb's table is partial and in-frame only. The table includes 210,000 or so clones, 84% detected once. Material: peripheral blood. All receptors derive from a woman of 80 years or more with COVID-19, enrolled during active disease. The CDR3 runs from the conserved cysteine through the conserved F or W. Fields, in order: D gene, J gene, clone size, V gene, CDR3 protein, CDR3 DNA. D genes are given only for firm matches. Part of the rows lack a size; the others show once, few, many or a class for expanded clones.

D: TRBD1
J: TRBJ1-2
size: -
V: TRBV3-1/TRBV3-2
CDR3: CASSPWTGDREGYTF
DNA: TGTGCCAGCAGCCCTTGGACAGGGGATCGGGAGGGCTACACCTTC

D: TRBD1
J: TRBJ2-7
size: -
V: TRBV29-1
CDR3: CSVAGGQGVGEQYF
DNA: TGCAGCGTTGCCGGGGGACAGGGAGTCGGCGAGCAGTACTTC

D: -
J: TRBJ2-7
size: -
V: TRBV7-9
CDR3: CASTPLGRSVQYF
DNA: TGTGCCAGCACCCCCCTGGGCAGATCCGTGCAGTACTTC

D: -
J: TRBJ2-2
size: -
V: TRBV6-5
CDR3: CASRRDNAIGELFF
DNA: TGTGCCAGCAGGAGGGACAACGCTATTGGGGAGCTGTTTTTT

D: TRBD1
J: TRBJ2-3
size: -
V: TRBV11-1
CDR3: CASSGDREFGADTQYF
DNA: TGTGCCAGCAGCGGGGACAGGGAATTTGGTGCAGATACGCAGTATTTT

D: -
J: TRBJ2-3
size: once
V: TRBV6-1
CDR3: CASSEYRVSDTQYF
DNA: TGTGCCAGCAGTGAATACCGGGTTTCAGATACGCAGTATTTT

D: TRBD2
J: TRBJ2-5
size: -
V: TRBV3-1/TRBV3-2
CDR3: CASSQDAAGRETQYF
DNA: TGTGCCAGCAGCCAAGACGCAGCGGGGAGAGAGACCCAGTACTTC

D: -
J: TRBJ2-5
size: -
V: TRBV6-6
CDR3: CASSLGLVKETQYF
DNA: TGTGCCAGCAGTTTGGGGCTAGTTAAAGAGACCCAGTACTTC

D: -
J: TRBJ1-2
size: -
V: TRBV5-1
CDR3: CASSPDHYPGYGYTF
DNA: TGCGCCAGCAGCCCTGATCATTATCCGGGCTATGGCTACACCTTC

D: -
J: TRBJ1-2
size: -
V: TRBV7-2
CDR3: CASSPGGVQGYGYTF
DNA: TGTGCCAGCAGCCCCGGTGGGGTACAGGGCTATGGCTACACCTTC

D: -
J: TRBJ1-2
size: -
V: TRBV19
CDR3: CASRNRNPRYGYTF
DNA: TGTGCCAGTAGGAACAGGAACCCGAGGTATGGCTACACCTTC

D: TRBD1
J: TRBJ1-2
size: few
V: TRBV4-1
CDR3: CASSQDTGGFDIYYGYTF
DNA: TGCGCCAGCAGCCAAGATACAGGGGGGTTCGATATATACTATGGCTACACCTTC

D: TRBD1
J: TRBJ2-3
size: -
V: TRBV11-3
CDR3: CASSTGGSGTQYF
DNA: TGTGCCAGCAGCACAGGGGGCTCTGGAACGCAGTATTTT

D: TRBD2
J: TRBJ2-3
size: -
V: TRBV6-4
CDR3: CASSDSTSGGVDTQYF
DNA: TGTGCCAGCAGTGACTCGACAAGCGGGGGGGTCGATACGCAGTATTTT

D: -
J: TRBJ1-1
size: -
V: TRBV5-1
CDR3: CASSLGQLLNTEAFF
DNA: TGCGCCAGCAGCCTCGGACAGTTATTGAACACTGAAGCTTTCTTT

D: -
J: TRBJ1-6
size: few
V: TRBV6-5
CDR3: CASSSTVRGPLHF
DNA: TGTGCCAGCAGTTCCACCGTAAGAGGACCCCTCCACTTT

D: -
J: TRBJ2-3
size: -
V: TRBV19
CDR3: CASSIGAGVIDTQYF
DNA: TGTGCCAGTAGTATTGGGGCAGGGGTTATAGATACGCAGTATTTT

D: TRBD2
J: TRBJ2-5
size: once
V: TRBV14
CDR3: CASSRAGLAVQETQYF
DNA: TGTGCCAGCAGCCGAGCGGGACTAGCGGTACAAGAGACCCAGTACTTC

D: -
J: TRBJ1-1
size: -
V: TRBV2
CDR3: CASSLYESTEAFF
DNA: TGTGCCAGCAGCTTGTATGAGAGCACTGAAGCTTTCTTT

D: TRBD1
J: TRBJ1-4
size: few
V: TRBV27
CDR3: CASSLNAPDRAGGNEKLFF
DNA: TGTGCCAGCAGTTTGAATGCCCCAGACAGGGCGGGCGGTAATGAAAAACTGTTTTTT

D: -
J: TRBJ1-6
size: once
V: TRBV7-3
CDR3: CASSPSYNSPLHF
DNA: TGTGCCAGCAGCCCGTCCTATAATTCACCCCTCCACTTT

D: -
J: TRBJ2-7
size: -
V: TRBV6-6
CDR3: CASRRDGQHYEQYF
DNA: TGTGCCAGCAGACGCGATGGACAGCACTACGAGCAGTACTTC

D: TRBD1
J: TRBJ1-1
size: -
V: TRBV18
CDR3: CASSPRAGGRTEAFF
DNA: TGTGCCAGCTCACCAAGGGCAGGGGGAAGAACTGAAGCTTTCTTT

D: TRBD2
J: TRBJ2-7
size: once
V: TRBV4-1
CDR3: CASRGGGAKDVSYEQYF
DNA: TGCGCCAGCAGGGGCGGGGGGGCAAAGGACGTCTCCTACGAGCAGTACTTC